This paragraph covers one T cell receptor (beta chain) sequence. Its target is not known. Each diagnosis drew on symptoms, thyroxine, TRAb, thyroid ultrasound and orbital computed tomography findings. From germline, CDR1 is MDHEN and CDR2 SYDVKM. Between the trimmed V and J ends, which lost 3 bases and 2 bases, there was a span of 10 bases. The CDR3 consists of 14 residues. The entry originates in a study of T cells in Graves' hyperthyroidism and ophthalmopathy. Across the study: The initial diagnosis was the point when peripheral blood was collected, ahead of any treatment. Study results and limitations: Most thyroid-expanded clonotypes above 0.001 were also found in blood.

Regions amplified from RNA transcripts were the TCR beta CDR3 regions. TCR CDR3 regions were first amplified by RT-PCR with HTBI primers. TCRdb redid the calling of the multiplex PCR reads with MiXCR, one entry per CDR3 protein. The data hold more than 450,000 distinct CDR3 sequences, with 20% observed a single time. Sequenced sample: blood. This chain uses TRBV28 with TRBJ1-1; no firm D call. The receptor comes from a man aged 35-49 years with Graves' ophthalmopathy. The CDR3 here is CASSLVVKNTEAFF. In nucleotides, the CDR3 is TGTGCCAGCAGTTTGGTGGTAAAAAACACTGAAGCTTTCTTT.